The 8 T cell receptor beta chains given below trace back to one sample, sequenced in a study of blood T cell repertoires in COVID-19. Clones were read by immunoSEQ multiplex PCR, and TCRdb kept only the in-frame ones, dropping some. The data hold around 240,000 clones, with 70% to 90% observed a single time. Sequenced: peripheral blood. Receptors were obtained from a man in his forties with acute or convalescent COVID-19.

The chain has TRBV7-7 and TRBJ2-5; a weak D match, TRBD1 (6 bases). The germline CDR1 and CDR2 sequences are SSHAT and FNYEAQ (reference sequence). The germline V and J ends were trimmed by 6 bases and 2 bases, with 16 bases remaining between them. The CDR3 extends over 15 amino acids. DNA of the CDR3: TGTGCCAGCAGTCCACCAGGGGACATACAAGAGACCCAGTACTTC. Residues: CASSPPGDIQETQYF.

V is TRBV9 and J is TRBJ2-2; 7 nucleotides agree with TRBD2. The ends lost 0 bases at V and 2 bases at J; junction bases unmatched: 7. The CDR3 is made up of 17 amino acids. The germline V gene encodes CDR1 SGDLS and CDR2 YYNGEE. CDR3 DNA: TGTGCCAGCAGCGTAGTGGGTAGCGGGTACAACACCGGGGAGCTGTTTTTT. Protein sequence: CASSVVGSGYNTGELFF.

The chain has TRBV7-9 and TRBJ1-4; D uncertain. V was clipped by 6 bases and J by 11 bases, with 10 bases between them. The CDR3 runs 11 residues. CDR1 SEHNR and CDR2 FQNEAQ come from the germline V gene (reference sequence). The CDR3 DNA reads TGTGCCAGCAGGTCAGGAGGGAAACTGTTTTTT. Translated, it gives CASRSGGKLFF.

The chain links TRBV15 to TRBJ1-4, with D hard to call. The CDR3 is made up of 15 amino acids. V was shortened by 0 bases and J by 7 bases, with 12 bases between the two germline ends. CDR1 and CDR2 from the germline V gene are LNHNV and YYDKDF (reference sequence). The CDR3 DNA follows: TGTGCCACCAGCAGAGAGGATGACACGGCTGAAAAACTGTTTTTT. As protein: CATSREDDTAEKLFF.

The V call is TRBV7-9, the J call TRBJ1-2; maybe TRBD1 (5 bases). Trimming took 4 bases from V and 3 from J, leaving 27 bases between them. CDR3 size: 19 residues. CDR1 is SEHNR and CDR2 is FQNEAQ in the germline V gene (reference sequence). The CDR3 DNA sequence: TGTGCCAGCAGCTCTCAAATTGGGGCCCCTCATGTAATTGACTATGGCTACACCTTC. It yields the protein CASSSQIGAPHVIDYGYTF.

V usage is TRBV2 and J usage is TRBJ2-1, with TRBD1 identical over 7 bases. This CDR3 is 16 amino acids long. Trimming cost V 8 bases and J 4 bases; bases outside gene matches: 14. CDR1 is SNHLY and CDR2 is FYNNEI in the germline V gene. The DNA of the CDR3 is TGTGCCAGCTCTGACGGGACAGCGGATCTTTACAATGAGCAGTTCTTC. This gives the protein CASSDGTADLYNEQFF.

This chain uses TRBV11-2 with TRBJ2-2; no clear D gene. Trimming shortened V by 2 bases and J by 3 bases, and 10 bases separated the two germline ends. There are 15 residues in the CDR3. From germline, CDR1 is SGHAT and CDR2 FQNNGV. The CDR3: CASSLSGLYTGELFF. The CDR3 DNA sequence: TGTGCCAGCAGCTTATCCGGGTTATACACCGGGGAGCTGTTTTTT.

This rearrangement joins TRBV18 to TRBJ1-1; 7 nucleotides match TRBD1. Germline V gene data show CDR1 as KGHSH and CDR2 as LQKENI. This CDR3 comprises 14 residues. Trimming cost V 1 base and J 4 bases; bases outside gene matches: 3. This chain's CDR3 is CASSPQGASTEAFF. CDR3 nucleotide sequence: TGTGCCAGCTCACCACAGGGGGCGAGCACTGAAGCTTTCTTT.